The 15 T cell receptor beta chains listed next were all sequenced from one sample in a study of human T cells and chemical hapten exposure. Via MiXCR, TCRdb re-called the RACE reads, giving one row per CDR3 protein. The sample records approximately 82,000 distinct CDR3 sequences, about 11% being singletons. Indicated time point: patch test 1, 2 weeks after DPC sensitization. Treatment defined: therapeutic diphenylcyclopropenone sensitization with weekly scalp DPC. The sequencing used whole blood, collected in connection with sensitization to the hapten diphenylcyclopropenone (DPC). The receptors were gathered from a woman aged 60-70 years with alopecia areata. Some clones in this sample may be carry-over from other donors' samples.

Only a few counts were recorded for this clonotype. This chain joins TRBV30 and TRBJ2-3; no firm D call. This CDR3 spans 13 amino acids. V lost 0 bases, J lost 4 bases, and 8 bases lay in between. The germline CDR1 and CDR2 sequences are GTSNPN and SVGIG (reference sequence). CDR3 residues: CAWSVGMADTQYF. The CDR3 coding sequence is TGTGCCTGGAGTGTAGGGATGGCAGATACGCAGTATTTT.

Turning to this clonotype: A read error is possible here, since a much larger clone lies one base away. This chain links TRBV5-4 with TRBJ2-7; 9 bases align to TRBD1. Near its end, the DNA agrees better with TRBJ2-1, so the J call may be wrong. CDR1 is SGHNT, CDR2 YYREEE, per germline (reference sequence). This CDR3 has 14 amino acids. CDR3 amino acids: CASSFGQGTYEQFF. CDR3 DNA: TGTGCCAGCAGCTTCGGACAGGGGACCTACGAGCAGTTCTTC.

This clonotype was counted at least ten times. This chain links TRBV12-3 or TRBV12-4 with TRBJ1-4, with 8 bases that match TRBD1. V gave up 6 bases and J gave up 7 bases; unmatched junction bases: 7. CDR3 length: 14 residues. CDR3 amino acids: CASRNSQGVEKLFF. As DNA, the CDR3 is TGTGCCAGCAGAAACTCACAGGGGGTTGAAAAACTGTTTTTT.

This clonotype has more than one count but fewer than ten. This chain links TRBV27 with TRBJ2-7; D remains unclear. Germline V gene sequence: CDR1 MNHEY, CDR2 SMNVEV (reference sequence). V gave up 5 bases and J gave up 7 bases, with 18 bases separating them. There are 14 residues in the CDR3. The CDR3: CASSLGGVRREQYF. CDR3 DNA sequence: TGTGCCAGCAGTCTTGGCGGTGTGCGAAGGGAGCAGTACTTC.

This clonotype has ten or more counts. The rearrangement joins TRBV5-8 to TRBJ1-6; perhaps TRBD1 as D (5 bases). CDR3 length: 18 residues. With 0 bases removed from V and 8 bases from J, the gap between germline ends came to 21 bases. The germline CDR1 and CDR2 sequences are SGHTS and YDEGEE. CDR3: CASSLAGTTDVLYSPLHF. The CDR3 DNA reads as TGTGCCAGCAGCTTGGCCGGGACGACCGACGTTTTGTATTCACCCCTCCACTTT.

The genes are TRBV11-3 and TRBJ2-1, with a possible D match to TRBD1 (6 bases). The germline CDR1 and CDR2 sequences are SGHNT and YENEEA. The CDR3 covers 15 residues. Trimming took off 1 base at V and 2 bases at J, with 9 bases between the two ends. This chain's CDR3 is CASSLATGPYNEQFF. The CDR3 DNA sequence: TGTGCCAGCAGCTTAGCCACAGGGCCCTACAATGAGCAGTTCTTC.

This clonotype was observed many times. The chain joins TRBV10-3 to TRBJ2-3; D not resolved. Per the germline V gene, CDR1 is ENHRY and CDR2 is SYGVKD. This CDR3 is built from 15 residues. The V gene lost 0 bases and the J gene lost 6 bases, with 13 bases spanning the gap. As DNA, the CDR3 is TGTGCCATCAGTGAGTCAAACCCGCTCACGGATACGCAGTATTTT. Residues: CAISESNPLTDTQYF.

The chain couples TRBV29-1 to TRBJ2-7; TRBD1 agrees at 8 bases. CDR3 size: 14 residues. Per the germline V gene, CDR1 is SQVTM and CDR2 is ANQGSEA. V was clipped by 2 bases and J by 2 bases; unmatched bases: 5. The CDR3 is CSVESQGETYEQYF. CDR3 sequence (DNA): TGCAGCGTTGAATCACAGGGGGAGACCTACGAGCAGTACTTC.

In this sample, this clonotype turned up many times. This sequence joins TRBV11-2 and TRBJ2-4, with D perhaps TRBD1 or TRBD2 (5 bases each). The germline V gene encodes CDR1 SGHAT and CDR2 FQNNGV. V was clipped by 1 base and J by 0 bases, with 19 bases between them. CDR3 length equals 19 residues. The CDR3 bases are TGTGCCAGCAGCTTAGGGAGTCCGGGACCAACGCTAGCCAAAAACATTCAGTACTTC. Amino acid sequence: CASSLGSPGPTLAKNIQYF.

Details on this clonotype: A read error is likely, as this CDR3 ends without the conserved phenylalanine or tryptophan. V and J are TRBV2 and TRBJ2-1, with D perhaps matching TRBD2 (6 bases). The CDR3 contains 15 residues. Germline assignment: CDR1 SNHLY and CDR2 FYNNEI. Trimming took off 8 bases at V and 4 bases at J, with 18 bases between the two ends. For the CDR3, the DNA is TGTGCCAGCGATTATGAGCGGGCGAGTTACAATGAGCAGTTCTCC. Residues: CASDYERASYNEQFS.

On this clonotype itself: The junction differs from germline at one of its ends, possibly a read error. The chain carries TRBV7-7 and TRBJ2-2, with a tentative D call TRBD2 (6 bases). Per the germline V gene, CDR1 is SSHAT and CDR2 is FNYEAQ (reference sequence). There are 15 residues in the CDR3. The CDR3 here is CASRLSGGTTGELFF. In DNA form, the CDR3 reads TGTGCTAGCAGACTCTCAGGAGGGACCACCGGGGAGCTGTTTTTT.

This clonotype appeared many times. CDR3: CASSKGTGITEAFF. The CDR3 DNA reads TGTGCCAGCAGTAAAGGAACAGGGATCACTGAAGCTTTCTTT. The rearrangement links TRBV12-3 or TRBV12-4 to TRBJ1-1, with D tentatively TRBD1 (6 bases). V lost 5 bases and J lost 4, with 14 bases in between. The CDR3 has 14 amino acids.

This clonotype appeared a few times. This chain links TRBV29-1 with TRBJ2-5, with 7 bases that match TRBD2. The CDR3 consists of 12 residues. Trimming cost V 6 bases and J 5 bases; bases outside gene matches: 6. Germline CDR1 is SQVTM and CDR2 is ANQGSEA. The CDR3 nucleotides read TGCAGCGTAGGACTAGGAGGGGAGACCCAGTACTTC. This gives the protein CSVGLGGETQYF.

The V gene is TRBV29-1, the J gene TRBJ1-1; D uncertain. CDR1 and CDR2 (germline): SQVTM, ANQGSEA. V lost 4 bases, J lost 6 bases, and 6 bases lay in between. The CDR3 totals 10 residues. The CDR3 region is CSVAGSEAFF. The CDR3 nucleotides read TGCAGCGTTGCGGGTTCTGAAGCTTTCTTT. The whole variable domain, remainder taken from reference TRBV29-1 and TRBJ1-1, is SAVISQKPSRDICQRGTSLTIQCQVDSQVTMMFWYRQQPGQSLTLIATANQGSEATYESGFVIDKFPISRPNLTFSTLTVSNMSPEDSSIYLCSVAGSEAFFGQGTRLTVV.

This clonotype was found many times. This chain links TRBV7-6 with TRBJ1-6; D is uncertain. The germline V gene has CDR1 SGHVS and CDR2 FNYEAQ. The ends were cut back, 7 bases at V and 7 bases at J, with 14 bases in the middle. The CDR3 has 14 amino acids. The CDR3: CASNRGVGNSPLHF. The CDR3 DNA is TGTGCCAGCAATCGTGGGGTAGGGAATTCACCCCTCCACTTT.